A single sample is the source of the 3 T cell receptor beta chains below, sequenced in a study of vaccination effects on CD4 cells after COVID-19. Repertoires were generated with immunoSEQ multiplex PCR, while TCRdb's copy carries only in-frame clones and drops some. The repertoire holds tens of thousands of clones, with about four fifths as singletons. Pools of viral peptides were used by the ViraFEST assay to expand antigen-specific CD4+ T cells ahead of sequencing. Isolation of CD4+ T cells took place after 10 days of culture. No antigens are known for them. The material was CD4+ T cells from PBMCs cultured with HCoV-229E spike peptides, obtained before COVID-19 vaccination. The receptors stem from a human donor who received a COVID-19 vaccine.

The gene calls are TRBV9 and TRBJ2-1; 10 nucleotides agree with TRBD1. Germline V gives CDR1 SGDLS, CDR2 YYNGEE. This CDR3 comprises 16 residues. V lost 3 bases and J lost 6; bases outside the gene matches: 9. The CDR3 here is CASSAYTGTGANEQFF. CDR3 in DNA: TGTGCCAGCAGCGCTTACACCGGGACAGGGGCCAATGAGCAGTTCTTC.

In nucleotides, the CDR3 is TGTGCCAGCACCTCTCAGGGCAGGAACACTGAAGCTTTCTTT. Translation: CASTSQGRNTEAFF. The chain uses TRBV2 and TRBJ1-1, with D tentatively TRBD1 (5 bases). CDR1 is SNHLY, CDR2 FYNNEI, per germline. This CDR3 is 14 amino acids long. Trimming stripped 7 bases from V and 1 base from J, with 13 bases between.

J is TRBJ2-3 and V is TRBV18; tentative D call: TRBD1 (7 bases). Germline V gene lookup returns CDR1 KGHSH and CDR2 LQKENI. V gave up 0 bases and J gave up 6 bases, with 10 bases separating them. This CDR3 contains 14 residues. Here the CDR3 reads CASSPPEGADTQYF. The DNA of the CDR3 is TGTGCCAGCTCACCACCGGAGGGGGCGGATACGCAGTATTTT.